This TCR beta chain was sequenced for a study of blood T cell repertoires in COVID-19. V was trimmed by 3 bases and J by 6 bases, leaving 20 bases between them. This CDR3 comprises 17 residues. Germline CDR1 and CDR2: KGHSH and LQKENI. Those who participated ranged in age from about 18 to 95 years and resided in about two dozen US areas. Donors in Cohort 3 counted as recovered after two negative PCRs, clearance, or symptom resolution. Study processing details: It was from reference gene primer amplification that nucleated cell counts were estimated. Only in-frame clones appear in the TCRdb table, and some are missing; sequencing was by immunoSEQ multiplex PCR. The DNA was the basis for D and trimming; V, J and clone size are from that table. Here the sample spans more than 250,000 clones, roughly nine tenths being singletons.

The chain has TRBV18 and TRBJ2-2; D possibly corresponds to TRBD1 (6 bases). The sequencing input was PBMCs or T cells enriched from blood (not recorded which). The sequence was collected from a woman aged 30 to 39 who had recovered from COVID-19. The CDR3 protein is CASSPLTGRRGPGELFF. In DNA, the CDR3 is TGTGCCAGCTCACCGCTTACAGGGAGACGAGGACCCGGGGAGCTGTTTTTT.